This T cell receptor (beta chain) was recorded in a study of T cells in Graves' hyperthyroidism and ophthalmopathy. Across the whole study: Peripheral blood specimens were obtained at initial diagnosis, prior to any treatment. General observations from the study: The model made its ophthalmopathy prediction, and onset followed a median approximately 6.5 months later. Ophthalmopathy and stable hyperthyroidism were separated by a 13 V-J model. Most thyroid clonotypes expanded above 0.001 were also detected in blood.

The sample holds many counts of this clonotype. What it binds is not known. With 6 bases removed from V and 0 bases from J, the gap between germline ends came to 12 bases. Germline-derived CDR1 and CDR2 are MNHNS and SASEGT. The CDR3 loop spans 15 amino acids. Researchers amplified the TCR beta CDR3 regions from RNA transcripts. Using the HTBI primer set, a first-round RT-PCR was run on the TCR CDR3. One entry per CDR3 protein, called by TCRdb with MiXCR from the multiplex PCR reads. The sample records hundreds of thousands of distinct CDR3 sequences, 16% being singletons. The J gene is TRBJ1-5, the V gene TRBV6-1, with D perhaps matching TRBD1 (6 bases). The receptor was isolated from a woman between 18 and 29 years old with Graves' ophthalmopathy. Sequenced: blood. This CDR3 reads CASRQDSYSNQPQHF. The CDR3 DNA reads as TGTGCCAGCAGGCAGGACAGTTATAGCAATCAGCCCCAGCATTTT.